These T cell receptor beta chains were read from a single sample in a study of T-cell reconstitution after alpha-beta-depleted transplantation in children. One entry per CDR3 protein results from TCRdb running MiXCR on the PCR reads. The repertoire holds fewer than 750,000 distinct CDR3 sequences, with over 25% as singletons. The source material was PBMCs, sampled before TCRalphabeta/CD19-depleted stem cell transplant. These receptors came from a boy under two years old with Wiskott-Aldrich syndrome, due to receive a stem cell transplant. The CDR3 runs from the conserved cysteine through the conserved F or W. D genes are given only for firm matches. Expanded clones are given a class, and other clones once, few, many or no size at all.

TRBV10-3	-	14	TRBJ2-1	-	TGTGCCATCAGTGACCATTCCGCAACTAGCCTAGAGTTCTTC	CAISDHSATSLEFF
TRBV9	TRBD1	13	TRBJ1-2	-	TGTGCCAGCAGCGGGGACAGAGACTATGGCTACACCTTC	CASSGDRDYGYTF
TRBV12-3/TRBV12-4	-	15	TRBJ2-2	-	-	CASSFGPGNTGELFF
TRBV12-3/TRBV12-4	-	14	TRBJ2-5	few	TGTGCCAGCAGTTTCCTCGGAGAGGATGAGACCCAGTACTTC	CASSFLGEDETQYF
TRBV12-3/TRBV12-4	-	13	TRBJ1-2	-	TGTGCCAGCAGTTATCAGGGTGTCTATGGCTACACCTTC	CASSYQGVYGYTF
TRBV5-1	-	15	TRBJ2-1	few	TGCGCCAGCAGCTCGGGACTTTTTTCCTACAATGAGCAGTTCTTC	CASSSGLFSYNEQFF
TRBV24-1	TRBD1	16	TRBJ1-4	-	TGTGCCACCAGTCCTGGACAGGGGCGAACTAATGAAAAACTGTTTTTT	CATSPGQGRTNEKLFF
TRBV12-3/TRBV12-4	-	16	TRBJ2-4	few	TGTGCCAGCAGGCACGAGATCGGGCTTGCCAAAAACATTCAGTACTTC	CASRHEIGLAKNIQYF
TRBV20-1	-	13	TRBJ2-2	-	TGCAGTGCTAGAGGTCCCGTCGCCGGGGAGCTGTTTTTT	CSARGPVAGELFF
TRBV20-1	-	14	TRBJ2-7	-	TGCAGTGCTAGGAGGAGGGGCCCCGGGTACGAGCAGTACTTC	CSARRRGPGYEQYF
TRBV5-6	TRBD2	15	TRBJ2-7	few	TGTGCCAGCAGTTTGACTAGCGGGAGTTACTACGAGCAGTACTTC	CASSLTSGSYYEQYF
TRBV6-1	-	16	TRBJ2-3	few	TGTGCCAGCAGCAGGTTACTAGTGGCGTCCGCAGATACGCAGTATTTT	CASSRLLVASADTQYF
TRBV24-1	-	12	TRBJ1-2	-	TGTGCCACCAGTGATCCAAACGAACTTTACACCTTC	CATSDPNELYTF
TRBV29-1	-	14	TRBJ2-1	-	TGCAGCGTCGCAGGACGGCTACGGGACAATGAGCAGTTCTTC	CSVAGRLRDNEQFF
TRBV28	-	14	TRBJ2-7	-	TGTGCCAGCCTCGGGCAGGGCCGCTCCTACGAGCAGTACTTC	CASLGQGRSYEQYF
TRBV19	-	11	TRBJ2-1	few	TGTGCCAGTAGCAGTTGGAATGAGCAGTTCTTC	CASSSWNEQFF
TRBV20-1	-	13	TRBJ2-5	-	TGCAGTACCTTAGCGGGGACAGAAGAGACCCAGTACTTC	CSTLAGTEETQYF
TRBV24-1	-	14	TRBJ2-5	few	TGTGCCACCAGTGCCAGGGGGGGTCAAGGGACCCAGTACTTC	CATSARGGQGTQYF
TRBV7-9	-	15	TRBJ2-1	few	TGTGCCAGCAGCCCCAGGGGAATGACGGTCAATGAGCAGTTCTTC	CASSPRGMTVNEQFF
TRBV12-3/TRBV12-4	-	13	TRBJ1-2	-	TGTGCCAGCAGTTTCCCAGGGGTGGGGGGCTACACCTTC	CASSFPGVGGYTF
TRBV5-1	-	13	TRBJ2-7	few	TGCGCCAGCAGCACTGGGCGGGGTGCCGAGCAGTACTTC	CASSTGRGAEQYF
TRBV5-1	-	14	TRBJ2-1	few	TGCGCCAGCAGCTTTAACAGCGCTTACAATGAGCAGTTCTTC	CASSFNSAYNEQFF
TRBV12-3/TRBV12-4	-	14	TRBJ2-7	few	TGTGCCAGCAGTTTACAGACAGCCTCCTACGAGCAGTACTTC	CASSLQTASYEQYF
TRBV12-3/TRBV12-4	TRBD1	17	TRBJ2-7	-	TGTGCCAGCAGTTGGATCTCTCGACAGGGGGCTGCCTACGAGCAGTACTTC	CASSWISRQGAAYEQYF
TRBV18	-	14	TRBJ2-7	-	TGTGCCAGCTCACCCAGGAGGGCCGCCTACGAGCATTACTTC	CASSPRRAAYEHYF
TRBV5-1	-	17	TRBJ1-3	few	TGCGCCAGCAGCTTATCAGGACACAGGAAGTCTGGAAACACCATATATTTT	CASSLSGHRKSGNTIYF
TRBV21-1	-	12	TRBJ2-5	-	TGTGCCAGCAGTACTGCCCAAGAGACCCAGTACTTC	CASSTAQETQYF
TRBV12-3/TRBV12-4	TRBD2	15	TRBJ2-1	once	TGTGCCAGCAGATCTAGCGGGAGTGTTGGGAATGAGCAGTTCTTC	CASRSSGSVGNEQFF
TRBV28	-	14	TRBJ2-1	few	TGTGCCAGCAAGCAGCAGACTAACTACAATGAGCAGTTCTTC	CASKQQTNYNEQFF
TRBV28	-	15	TRBJ1-1	-	TGTGCCAGCAGTTTTATATCAGTGGGGGACACTGAAGCTTTCTTT	CASSFISVGDTEAFF
TRBV20-1	-	12	TRBJ2-7	-	TGCAGTGCCTGCCCTAATAGCTACGAGCAGTACTTC	CSACPNSYEQYF
TRBV2	-	11	TRBJ2-7	-	TGTGCCAATACCGAGTCCTACGAGCAGTACTTC	CANTESYEQYF
TRBV18	TRBD2	16	TRBJ2-1	few	TGTGCCAGCTCACCGATTCGGCTAGCGGGATTTGGTGAGCAGTTCTTC	CASSPIRLAGFGEQFF
TRBV2	TRBD1	14	TRBJ1-5	few	TGTGCCAGCAGTGAAGTTCAGGGGGATCAGCCCCAGCATTTT	CASSEVQGDQPQHF
TRBV20-1	TRBD1	13	TRBJ2-3	-	TGCAGTGCTAGTGTCACAGGGGTTGATACGCAGTATTTT	CSASVTGVDTQYF
TRBV20-1	-	14	TRBJ2-2	few	TGCAGTGCTAGAGGACAGGTGAACACCGGGGAGCTGTTTTTT	CSARGQVNTGELFF
TRBV20-1	TRBD2	16	TRBJ2-2	few	TGCAGTGCCACTCGGGCTAGCGGGAGTTTCACCGGGGAGCTGTTTTTT	CSATRASGSFTGELFF
TRBV12-3/TRBV12-4	-	12	TRBJ2-1	-	TGTGCCAGCAGTCCGACTAGTGGTGAGCAGTTCTTC	CASSPTSGEQFF
TRBV29-1	TRBD1	14	TRBJ2-3	-	TGCAGCGTGGGGGTGACAGGGGTTTCAGATACGCAGTATTTT	CSVGVTGVSDTQYF
TRBV7-9	TRBD2	19	TRBJ2-7	few	TGTGCCAGCAGCTTTGGGAGAATAGCGGGAGGAGACTTTTTCGACGAGCAGTACTTC	CASSFGRIAGGDFFDEQYF
TRBV7-8	-	13	TRBJ1-6	-	TGTGCCAGCAGCTTAGCAGGGTTTGCACCCCTCCACTTT	CASSLAGFAPLHF